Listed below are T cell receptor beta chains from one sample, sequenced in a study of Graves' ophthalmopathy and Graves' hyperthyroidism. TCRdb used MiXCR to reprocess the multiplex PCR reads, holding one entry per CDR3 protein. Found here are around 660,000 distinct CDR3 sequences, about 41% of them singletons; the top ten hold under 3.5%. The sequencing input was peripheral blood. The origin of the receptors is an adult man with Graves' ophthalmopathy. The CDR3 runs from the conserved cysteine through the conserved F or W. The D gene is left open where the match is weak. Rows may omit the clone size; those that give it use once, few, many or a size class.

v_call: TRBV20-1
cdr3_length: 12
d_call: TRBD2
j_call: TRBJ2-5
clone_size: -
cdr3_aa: CSAKTGGETQYF
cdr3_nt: TGCAGTGCTAAGACGGGAGGGGAGACCCAGTACTTC

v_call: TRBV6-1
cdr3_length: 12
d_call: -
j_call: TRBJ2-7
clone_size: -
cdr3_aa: CASSSPLHEQYF
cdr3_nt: TGTGCCAGCAGTTCGCCCCTACACGAGCAGTACTTC

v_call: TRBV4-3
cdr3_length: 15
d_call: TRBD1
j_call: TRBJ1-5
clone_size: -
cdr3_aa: CASSRDRAVGQPQHF
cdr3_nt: TGCGCCAGCAGCCGGGACAGGGCGGTGGGTCAGCCCCAGCATTTT

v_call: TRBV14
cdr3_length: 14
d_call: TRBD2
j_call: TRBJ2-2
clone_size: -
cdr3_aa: CASSRLADAGELFF
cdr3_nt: TGTGCCAGCAGCCGACTAGCGGATGCCGGGGAGCTGTTTTTT

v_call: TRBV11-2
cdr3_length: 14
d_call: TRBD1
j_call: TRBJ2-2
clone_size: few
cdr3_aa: CASSLGQGLGELFF
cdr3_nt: TGTGCCAGCAGCTTGGGACAGGGGCTCGGGGAGCTGTTTTTT

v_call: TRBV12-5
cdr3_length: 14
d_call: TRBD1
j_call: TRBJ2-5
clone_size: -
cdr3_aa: CASGPGTGKETQYF
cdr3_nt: TGTGCTAGTGGACCCGGGACAGGCAAAGAGACCCAGTACTTC

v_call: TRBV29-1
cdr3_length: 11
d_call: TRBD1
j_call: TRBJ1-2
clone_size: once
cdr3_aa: CSVTGGAGYTF
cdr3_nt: TGCAGCGTTACAGGGGGAGCTGGCTACACCTTC

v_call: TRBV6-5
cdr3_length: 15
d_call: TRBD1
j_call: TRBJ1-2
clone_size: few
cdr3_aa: CASSEEGEGAYGYTF
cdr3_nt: TGTGCCAGCAGTGAAGAGGGGGAGGGGGCTTATGGCTACACCTTC

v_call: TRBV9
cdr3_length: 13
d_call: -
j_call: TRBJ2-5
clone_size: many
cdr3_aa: CASSQTASETQYF
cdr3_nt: TGTGCCAGCAGCCAAACAGCGTCGGAGACCCAGTACTTC

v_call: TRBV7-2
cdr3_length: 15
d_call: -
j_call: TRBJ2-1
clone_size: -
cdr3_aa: CASSFSGVPYNEQFF
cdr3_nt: TGTGCCAGCAGCTTCTCAGGGGTCCCCTACAATGAGCAGTTCTTC

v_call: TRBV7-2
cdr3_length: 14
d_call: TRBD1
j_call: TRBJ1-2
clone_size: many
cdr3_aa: CASSPGQGAQGYTF
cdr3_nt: TGTGCCAGCAGCCCCGGACAGGGGGCGCAGGGCTACACCTTC

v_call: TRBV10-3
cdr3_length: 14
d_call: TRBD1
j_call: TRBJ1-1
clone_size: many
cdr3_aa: CAISESGQGGEAFF
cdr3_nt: TGTGCCATCAGTGAGTCGGGACAGGGTGGTGAAGCTTTCTTT

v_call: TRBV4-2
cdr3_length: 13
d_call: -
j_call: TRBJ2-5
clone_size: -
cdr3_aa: CASSQGQFGHQYF
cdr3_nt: TGTGCCAGCAGCCAAGGTCAATTCGGACACCAGTACTTC

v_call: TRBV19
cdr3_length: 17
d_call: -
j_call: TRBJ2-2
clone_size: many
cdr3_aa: CASSIWAVGRDTGELFF
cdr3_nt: TGTGCCAGTAGTATTTGGGCCGTTGGACGAGACACCGGGGAGCTGTTTTTT

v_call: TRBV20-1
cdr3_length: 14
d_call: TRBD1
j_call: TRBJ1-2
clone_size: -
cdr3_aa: CSARVRQGRSYGTF
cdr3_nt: TGCAGTGCTAGGGTCCGACAGGGCAGGAGCTATGGCACCTTC

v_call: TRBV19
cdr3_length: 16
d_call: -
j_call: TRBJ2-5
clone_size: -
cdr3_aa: CASSMVAGIYTETQYF
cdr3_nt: TGTGCCAGTAGTATGGTGGCGGGAATCTATACGGAGACCCAGTACTTC

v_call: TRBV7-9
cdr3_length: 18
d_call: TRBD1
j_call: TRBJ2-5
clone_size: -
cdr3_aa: CASSHMGQGLLVQETQYF
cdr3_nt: TGCGCCAGCAGCCATATGGGACAGGGGCTCCTCGTGCAAGAGACCCAGTACTTC

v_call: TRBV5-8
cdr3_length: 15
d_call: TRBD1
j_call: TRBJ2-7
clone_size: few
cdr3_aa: CASSLAGTGGDEQYF
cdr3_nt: TGTGCCAGCAGCTTGGCCGGGACAGGGGGCGACGAGCAGTACTTC

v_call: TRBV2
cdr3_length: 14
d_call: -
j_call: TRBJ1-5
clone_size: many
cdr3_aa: CASSGTDSNQPQHF
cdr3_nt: TGTGCCAGCAGTGGGACAGATAGCAATCAGCCCCAGCATTTT

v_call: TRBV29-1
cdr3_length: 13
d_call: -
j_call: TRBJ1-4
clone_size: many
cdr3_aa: CSVEGQDNEKLFF
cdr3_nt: TGCAGCGTTGAAGGACAGGATAATGAAAAACTGTTTTTT

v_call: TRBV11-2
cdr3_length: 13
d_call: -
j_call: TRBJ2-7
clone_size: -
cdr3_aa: CASSLSRPYEQYF
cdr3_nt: TGTGCCAGCAGCTTATCCCGTCCCTACGAGCAGTACTTC

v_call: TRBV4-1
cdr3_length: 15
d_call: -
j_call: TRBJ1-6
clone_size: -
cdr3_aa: CASSQEPGANSPLHF
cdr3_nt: TGCGCCAGCAGCCAAGAACCGGGGGCAAATTCACCCCTCCACTTT

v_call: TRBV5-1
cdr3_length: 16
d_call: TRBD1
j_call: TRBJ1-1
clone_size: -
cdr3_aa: CASSIRDRGQNTEAFF
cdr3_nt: TGCGCCAGCAGCATCCGGGACAGGGGGCAAAACACTGAAGCTTTCTTT

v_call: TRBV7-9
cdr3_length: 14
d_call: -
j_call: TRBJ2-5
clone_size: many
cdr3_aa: CASSYERTTETQYF
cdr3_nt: TGTGCCAGCAGCTACGAGAGGACAACGGAGACCCAGTACTTC

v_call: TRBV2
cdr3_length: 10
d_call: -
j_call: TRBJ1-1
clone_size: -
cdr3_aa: CASRQFEAFF
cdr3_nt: TGTGCTAGCCGACAATTTGAAGCTTTCTTT

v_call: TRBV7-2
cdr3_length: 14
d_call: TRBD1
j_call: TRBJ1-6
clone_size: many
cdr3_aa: CASSLVQGDSPLHF
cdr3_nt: TGTGCCAGCAGCTTAGTCCAGGGGGATTCACCCCTCCACTTT

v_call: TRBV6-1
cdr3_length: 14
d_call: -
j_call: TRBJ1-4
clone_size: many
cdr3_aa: CASSEGQGTRKLFF
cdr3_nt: TGTGCCAGCAGTGAAGGGCAGGGAACAAGAAAACTGTTTTTT

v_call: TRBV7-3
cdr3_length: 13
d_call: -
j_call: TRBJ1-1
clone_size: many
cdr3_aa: CASRPDSGTEAFF
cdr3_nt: TGTGCCAGCAGACCCGACAGCGGCACTGAAGCTTTCTTT

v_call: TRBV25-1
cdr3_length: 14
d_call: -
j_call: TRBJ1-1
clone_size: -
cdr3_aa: CASSSGTRVTEAFF
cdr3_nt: TGTGCCAGCTCATCCGGGACAAGGGTCACTGAAGCTTTCTTT

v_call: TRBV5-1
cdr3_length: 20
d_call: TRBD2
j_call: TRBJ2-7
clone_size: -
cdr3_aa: CASSLAADVLAGGGGYEQYF
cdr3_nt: TGCGCCAGCAGCTTGGCGGCCGATGTACTAGCGGGAGGAGGAGGGTACGAGCAGTACTTC

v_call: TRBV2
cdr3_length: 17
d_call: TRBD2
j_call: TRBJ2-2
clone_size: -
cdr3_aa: CASSDHTSGRAAGELFF
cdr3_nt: TGTGCCAGCAGCGACCACACTAGCGGGAGGGCGGCCGGGGAGCTGTTTTTT

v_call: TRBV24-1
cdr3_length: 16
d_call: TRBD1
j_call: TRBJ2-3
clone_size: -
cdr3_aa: CATSGPPGQGYNEQYF
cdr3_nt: TGTGCCACCAGTGGGCCTCCGGGACAGGGTTACAATGAGCAGTATTTT

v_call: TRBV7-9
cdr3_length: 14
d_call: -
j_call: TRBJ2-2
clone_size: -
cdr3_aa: CAGSQDKHTGELFF
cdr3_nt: TGCGCCGGCAGCCAAGATAAACACACCGGGGAGCTGTTTTTT

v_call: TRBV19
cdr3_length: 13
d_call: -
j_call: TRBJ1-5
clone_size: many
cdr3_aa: CASSVDLERPQHF
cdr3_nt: TGTGCCAGTAGTGTTGACTTGGAACGGCCCCAGCATTTT

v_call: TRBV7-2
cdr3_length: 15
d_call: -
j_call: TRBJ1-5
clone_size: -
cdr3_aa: CASSLGARGNQPQHF
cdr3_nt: TGTGCCAGCAGCCTGGGGGCTCGGGGCAATCAGCCCCAGCATTTT

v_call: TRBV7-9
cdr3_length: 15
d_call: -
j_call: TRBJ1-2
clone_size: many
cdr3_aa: CASSSSSNPVYGYTF
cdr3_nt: TGTGCCAGCAGCTCATCCTCCAATCCCGTCTATGGCTACACCTTC

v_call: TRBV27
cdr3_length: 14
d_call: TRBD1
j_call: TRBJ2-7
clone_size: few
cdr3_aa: CASSHKDRGYEQYF
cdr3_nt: TGTGCCAGCAGCCATAAGGACAGGGGCTACGAGCAGTACTTC

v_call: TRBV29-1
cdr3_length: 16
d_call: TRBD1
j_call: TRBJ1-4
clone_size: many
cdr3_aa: CSGSWTGLPYNEKLFF
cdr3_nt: TGCAGCGGTTCTTGGACAGGCCTCCCCTATAATGAAAAACTGTTTTTT

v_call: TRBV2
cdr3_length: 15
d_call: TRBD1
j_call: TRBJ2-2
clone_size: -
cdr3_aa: CASSDRTGGTGELFF
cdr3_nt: TGTGCCAGCAGTGATAGGACAGGGGGCACCGGGGAGCTGTTTTTT

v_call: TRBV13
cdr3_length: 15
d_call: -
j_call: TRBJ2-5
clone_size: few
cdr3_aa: CASSLTMGGGETQYF
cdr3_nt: TGTGCCAGCAGCTTAACCATGGGGGGCGGGGAGACCCAGTACTTC